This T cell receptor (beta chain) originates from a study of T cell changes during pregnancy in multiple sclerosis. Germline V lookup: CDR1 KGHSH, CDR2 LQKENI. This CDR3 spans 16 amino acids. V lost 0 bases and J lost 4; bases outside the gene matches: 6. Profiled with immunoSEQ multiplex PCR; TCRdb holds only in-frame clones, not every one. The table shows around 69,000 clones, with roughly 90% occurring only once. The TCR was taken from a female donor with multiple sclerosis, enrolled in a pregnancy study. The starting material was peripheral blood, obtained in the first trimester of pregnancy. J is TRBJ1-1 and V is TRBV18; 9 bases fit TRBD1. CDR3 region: CASSPPSGDRATEAFF. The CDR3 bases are TGTGCCAGCTCACCACCGAGTGGGGACAGGGCCACTGAAGCTTTCTTT.